This record looks at one T cell receptor beta chain sequence and its context. This specimen belongs to a study of blood T cell repertoires in COVID-19. Study details: Whether acute or convalescent, the COVID-19 samples came from the United States, Italy and Spain. In each case, the material was cDNA or gDNA derived from T cells, B-cell-depleted T cells, or PBMCs.

Study processing details: Amplifying reference gene primers gave estimates of nucleated cell counts. Generated by immunoSEQ multiplex PCR, the TCRdb table keeps only in-frame clones and is missing some. Clonal size and the V and J genes are those of that table, whereas D and trimming came from the DNA. The sample carries about 100,000 clones, about 89% recorded once. The sequenced sample was peripheral blood. This clonotype was sampled from a man aged 45-60 years with active COVID-19.

Here the CDR3 reads CASSQDVSASYNEQFF. The CDR3 DNA follows: TGTGCCAGCAGCCAAGATGTTAGCGCTAGCTACAATGAGCAGTTCTTC. This chain joins TRBV13 and TRBJ2-1; D is possibly TRBD2 (5 bases). Germline values: CDR1 PRHDT, CDR2 FYEKMQ (reference sequence). V lost 5 bases and J 3 bases, leaving 17 bases between the germline ends. The CDR3 runs 16 residues. Drawing the rest from reference TRBV13 and TRBJ2-1, the complete variable domain is AAGVIQSPRHLIKEKRETATLKCYPIPRHDTVYWYQQGPGQDPQFLISFYEKMQSDKGSIPDRFSAQQFSDYHSELNMSSLELGDSALYFCASSQDVSASYNEQFFGPGTRLTVL.